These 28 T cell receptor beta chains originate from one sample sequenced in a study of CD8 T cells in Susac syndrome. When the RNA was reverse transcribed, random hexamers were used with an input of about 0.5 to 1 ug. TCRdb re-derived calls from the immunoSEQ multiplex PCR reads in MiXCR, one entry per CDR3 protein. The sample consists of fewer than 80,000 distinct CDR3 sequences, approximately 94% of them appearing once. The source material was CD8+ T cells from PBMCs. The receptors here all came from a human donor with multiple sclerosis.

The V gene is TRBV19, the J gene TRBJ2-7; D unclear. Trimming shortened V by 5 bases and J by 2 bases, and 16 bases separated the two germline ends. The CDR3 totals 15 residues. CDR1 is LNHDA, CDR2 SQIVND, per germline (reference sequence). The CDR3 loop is CASSQLASRTYEQYF. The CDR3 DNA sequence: TGTGCCAGTAGTCAATTGGCTTCGAGGACCTACGAGCAGTACTTC.

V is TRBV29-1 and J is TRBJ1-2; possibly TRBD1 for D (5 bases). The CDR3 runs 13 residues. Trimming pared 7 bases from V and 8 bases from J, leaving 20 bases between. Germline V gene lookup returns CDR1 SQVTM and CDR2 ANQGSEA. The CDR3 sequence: CSGYGTEYHGYTF. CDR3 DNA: TGCAGCGGTTACGGGACTGAGTACCACGGCTACACCTTC. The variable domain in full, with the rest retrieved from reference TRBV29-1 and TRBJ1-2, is SAVISQKPSRDICQRGTSLTIQCQVDSQVTMMFWYRQQPGQSLTLIATANQGSEATYESGFVIDKFPISRPNLTFSTLTVSNMSPEDSSIYLCSGYGTEYHGYTFGSGTRLTVV.

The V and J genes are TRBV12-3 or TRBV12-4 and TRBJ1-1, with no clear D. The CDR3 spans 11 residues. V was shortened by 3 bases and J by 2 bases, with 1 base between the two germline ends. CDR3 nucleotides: TGTGCCAGCAGTTTTAACACTGAAGCTTTCTTT. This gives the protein CASSFNTEAFF.

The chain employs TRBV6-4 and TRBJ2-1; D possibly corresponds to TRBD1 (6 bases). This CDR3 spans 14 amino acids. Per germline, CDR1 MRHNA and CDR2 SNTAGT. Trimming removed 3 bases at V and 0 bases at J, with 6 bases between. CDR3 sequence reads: CASSEDSSYNEQFF. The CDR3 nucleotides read TGTGCCAGCAGTGAGGACAGCTCCTACAATGAGCAGTTCTTC.

The CDR3 DNA sequence: TGTGCCAGCAGCCAAGGTCGGGGTGAGGCTTTCTTT. This translates into CASSQGRGEAFF. This chain links TRBV3-1 with TRBJ1-1, with D unclear. The V and J ends lost 1 base and 11 bases respectively, with 11 bases between them. This CDR3 is 12 amino acids long. Germline V CDR1 and CDR2: LGHDT, YNNKEL (reference sequence).

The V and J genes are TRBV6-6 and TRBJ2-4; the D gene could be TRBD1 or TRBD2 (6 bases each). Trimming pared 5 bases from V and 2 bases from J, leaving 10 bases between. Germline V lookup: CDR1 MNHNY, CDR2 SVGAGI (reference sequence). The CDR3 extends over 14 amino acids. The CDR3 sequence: CASSPGGSKNIQYF. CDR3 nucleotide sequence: TGTGCCAGCAGTCCCGGGGGCTCCAAAAACATTCAGTACTTC.

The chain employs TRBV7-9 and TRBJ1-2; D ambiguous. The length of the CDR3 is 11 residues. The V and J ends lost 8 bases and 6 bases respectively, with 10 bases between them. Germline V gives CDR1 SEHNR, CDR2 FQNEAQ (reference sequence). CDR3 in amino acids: CASGENNGYTF. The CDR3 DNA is TGTGCCAGCGGGGAGAACAATGGCTACACCTTC.

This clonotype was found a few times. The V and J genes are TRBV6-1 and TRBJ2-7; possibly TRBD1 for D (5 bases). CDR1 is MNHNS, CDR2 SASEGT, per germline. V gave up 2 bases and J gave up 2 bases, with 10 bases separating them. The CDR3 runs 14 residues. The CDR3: CASSEYQGTYEQYF. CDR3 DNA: TGTGCCAGCAGTGAATATCAGGGAACCTACGAGCAGTACTTC.

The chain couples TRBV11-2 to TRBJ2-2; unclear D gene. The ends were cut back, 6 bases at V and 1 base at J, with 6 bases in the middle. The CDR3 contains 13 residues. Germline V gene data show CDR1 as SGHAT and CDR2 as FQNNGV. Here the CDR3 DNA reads TGTGCCAGCAGTAAGGGGAACACCGGGGAGCTGTTTTTT. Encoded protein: CASSKGNTGELFF.

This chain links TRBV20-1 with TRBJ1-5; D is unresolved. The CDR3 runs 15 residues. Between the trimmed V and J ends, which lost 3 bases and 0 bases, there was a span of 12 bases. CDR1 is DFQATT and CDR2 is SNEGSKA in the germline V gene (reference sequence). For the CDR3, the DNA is TGCAGTGCTAGTACCCGGGGATTTAGCAATCAGCCCCAGCATTTT. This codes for CSASTRGFSNQPQHF.

CDR3 region: CASSPRTSGGGNEQFF. For the CDR3, the DNA is TGTGCCAGCAGCCCCCGGACTAGCGGGGGAGGGAATGAGCAGTTCTTC. This chain joins TRBV7-9 and TRBJ2-1; 13 positions agree with TRBD2. Losses at the gene ends were 5 bases for V and 7 bases for J; bases not matched to a gene: 8. The CDR3 length is 16 residues. CDR1 and CDR2 from the germline V gene are SEHNR and FQNEAQ (reference sequence).

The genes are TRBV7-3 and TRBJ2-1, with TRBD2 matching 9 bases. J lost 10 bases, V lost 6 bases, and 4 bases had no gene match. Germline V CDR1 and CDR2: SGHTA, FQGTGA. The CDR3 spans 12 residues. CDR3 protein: CASRSTSGEQFF. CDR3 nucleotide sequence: TGTGCCAGCAGGTCGACTAGCGGAGAGCAGTTCTTC.

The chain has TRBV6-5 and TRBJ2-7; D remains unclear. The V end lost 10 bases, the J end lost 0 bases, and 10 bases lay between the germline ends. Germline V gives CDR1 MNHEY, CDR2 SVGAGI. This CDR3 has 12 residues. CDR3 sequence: CATQVHSYEQYF. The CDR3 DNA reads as TGTGCCACCCAAGTCCACTCCTACGAGCAGTACTTC.

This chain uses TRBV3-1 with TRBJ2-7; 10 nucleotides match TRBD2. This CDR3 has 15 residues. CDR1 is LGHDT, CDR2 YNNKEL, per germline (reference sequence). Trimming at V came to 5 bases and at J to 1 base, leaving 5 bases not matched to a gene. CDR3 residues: CASSYGLAVSYEQYF. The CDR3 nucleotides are TGTGCCAGCAGCTACGGACTAGCGGTATCCTACGAGCAGTACTTC.

Here the CDR3 DNA reads TGTGCCAGCAGTTATTCGGCGGCCTACGAGCAGTACTTC. Encoded protein: CASSYSAAYEQYF. This chain uses TRBV27 with TRBJ2-7; no reliable D call. The CDR3 has 13 residues. V shed 4 bases and J shed 2 bases, with 9 bases lying between them. Germline V gives CDR1 MNHEY, CDR2 SMNVEV (reference sequence).

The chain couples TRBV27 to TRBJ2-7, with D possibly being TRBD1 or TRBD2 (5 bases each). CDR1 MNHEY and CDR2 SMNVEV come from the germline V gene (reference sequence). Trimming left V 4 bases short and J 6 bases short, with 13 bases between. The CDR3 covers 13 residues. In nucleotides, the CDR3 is TGTGCCAGCAGTTCATCCGTGGGGGTCGAGCAGTACTTC. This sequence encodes CASSSSVGVEQYF.

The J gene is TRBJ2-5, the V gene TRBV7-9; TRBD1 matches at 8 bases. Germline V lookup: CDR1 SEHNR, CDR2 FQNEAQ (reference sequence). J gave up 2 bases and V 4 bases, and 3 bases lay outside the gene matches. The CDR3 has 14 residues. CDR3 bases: TGTGCCAGCAGCTATCGGACAGGGCAAGAGACCCAGTACTTC. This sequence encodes CASSYRTGQETQYF.

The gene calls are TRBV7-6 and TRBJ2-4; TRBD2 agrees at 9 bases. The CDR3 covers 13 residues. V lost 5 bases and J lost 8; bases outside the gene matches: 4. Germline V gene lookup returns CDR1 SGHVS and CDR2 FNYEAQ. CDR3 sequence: CASSTVAGDIQYF. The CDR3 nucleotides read TGTGCCAGCAGCACAGTAGCGGGAGACATTCAGTACTTC.

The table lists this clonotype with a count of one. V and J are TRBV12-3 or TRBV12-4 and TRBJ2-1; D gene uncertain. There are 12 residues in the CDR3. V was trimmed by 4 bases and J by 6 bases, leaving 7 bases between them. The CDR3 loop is CASSSSFNEQFF. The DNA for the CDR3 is TGTGCCAGCAGTTCATCTTTCAATGAGCAGTTCTTC.

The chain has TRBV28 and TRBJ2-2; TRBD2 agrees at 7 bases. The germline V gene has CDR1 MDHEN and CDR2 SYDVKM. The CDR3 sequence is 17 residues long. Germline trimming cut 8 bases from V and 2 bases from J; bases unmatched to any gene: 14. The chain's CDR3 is CASDTVGGGPNTGELFF. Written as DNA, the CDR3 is TGTGCCAGCGACACAGTCGGGGGAGGGCCCAACACCGGGGAGCTGTTTTTT. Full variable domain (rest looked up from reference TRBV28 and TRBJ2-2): DVKVTQSSRYLVKRTGEKVFLECVQDMDHENMFWYRQDPGLGLRLIYFSYDVKMKEKGDIPEGYSVSREKKERFSLILESASTNQTSMYLCASDTVGGGPNTGELFFGEGSRLTVL.

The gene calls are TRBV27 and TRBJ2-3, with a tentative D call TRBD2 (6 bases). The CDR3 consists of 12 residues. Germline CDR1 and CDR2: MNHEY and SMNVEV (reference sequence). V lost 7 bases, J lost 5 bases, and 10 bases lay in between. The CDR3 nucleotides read TGTGCCAGCACCGGAGGGGTAGATACGCAGTATTTT. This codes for CASTGGVDTQYF.

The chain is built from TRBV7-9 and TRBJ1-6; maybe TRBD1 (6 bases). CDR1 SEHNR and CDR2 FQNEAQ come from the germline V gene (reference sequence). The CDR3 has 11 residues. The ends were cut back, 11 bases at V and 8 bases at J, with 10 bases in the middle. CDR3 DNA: TGTGCCGTAGCAGGGGATTCACCCCTCCACTTT. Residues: CAVAGDSPLHF.

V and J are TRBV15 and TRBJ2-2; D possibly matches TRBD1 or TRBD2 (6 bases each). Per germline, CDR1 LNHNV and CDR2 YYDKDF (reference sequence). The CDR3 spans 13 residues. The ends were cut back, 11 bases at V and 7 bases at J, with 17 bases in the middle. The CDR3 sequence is CALSLGGGGELFF. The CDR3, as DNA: TGTGCCCTGAGCTTAGGGGGAGGCGGGGAGCTGTTTTTT.

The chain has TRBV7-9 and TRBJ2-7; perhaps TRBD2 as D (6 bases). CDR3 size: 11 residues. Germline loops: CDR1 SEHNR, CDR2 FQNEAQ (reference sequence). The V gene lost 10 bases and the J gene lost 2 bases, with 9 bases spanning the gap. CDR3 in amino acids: CATGVTYEQYF. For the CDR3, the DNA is TGTGCCACGGGGGTTACCTACGAGCAGTACTTC.

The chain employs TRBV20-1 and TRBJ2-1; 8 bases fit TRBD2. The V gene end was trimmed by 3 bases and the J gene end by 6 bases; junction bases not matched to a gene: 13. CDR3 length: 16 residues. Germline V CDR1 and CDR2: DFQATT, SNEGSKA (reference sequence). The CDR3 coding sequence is TGCAGTGCTAGCAGATACAACGGACTAGCTCCCAATGAGCAGTTCTTC. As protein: CSASRYNGLAPNEQFF.

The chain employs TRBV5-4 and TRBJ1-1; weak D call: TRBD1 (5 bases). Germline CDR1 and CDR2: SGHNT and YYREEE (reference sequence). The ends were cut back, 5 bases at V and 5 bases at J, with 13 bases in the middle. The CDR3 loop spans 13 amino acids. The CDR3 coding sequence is TGTGCCAGCAGTCCGGACACGGTAACTGAAGCTTTCTTT. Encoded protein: CASSPDTVTEAFF.

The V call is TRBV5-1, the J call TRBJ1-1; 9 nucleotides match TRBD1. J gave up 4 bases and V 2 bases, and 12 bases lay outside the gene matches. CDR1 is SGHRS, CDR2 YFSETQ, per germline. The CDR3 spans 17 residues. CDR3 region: CASSLYGTGTMGTEAFF. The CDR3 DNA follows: TGCGCCAGCAGCTTATATGGGACAGGGACGATGGGCACTGAAGCTTTCTTT.

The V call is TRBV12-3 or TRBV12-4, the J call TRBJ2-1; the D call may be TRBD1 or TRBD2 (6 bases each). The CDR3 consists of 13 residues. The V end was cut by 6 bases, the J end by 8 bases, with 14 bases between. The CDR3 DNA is TGTGCCAGCAGGGGGGGCGGACAATATGAGCAGTTCTTC. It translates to CASRGGGQYEQFF.